Below, 5 T cell receptor beta chains from the same sample are listed, as sequenced in a study of T cell changes during pregnancy in multiple sclerosis. Only in-frame clones appear in the TCRdb table, and some are missing; sequencing was by immunoSEQ multiplex PCR. The table lists about 40,000 clones, around 94% of them singletons, with less than 0.8% in the top ten. This material consisted of CD4+ T cells from peripheral blood mononuclear cells, taken before pregnancy. These receptors were obtained from a female donor with multiple sclerosis, enrolled in a pregnancy study.

The chain carries TRBV11-2 and TRBJ1-5; TRBD1 might be the D (6 bases). CDR1 SGHAT and CDR2 FQNNGV come from the germline V gene. Deletions cut 5 bases from V and 2 bases from J, with 10 bases between. This CDR3 comprises 14 residues. In DNA form, the CDR3 reads TGTGCCAGCAGCCGCGGACAGCGCAATCAGCCCCAGCATTTT. The encoded protein is CASSRGQRNQPQHF.

This chain uses TRBV27 with TRBJ2-7; TRBD2 agrees at 14 bases. With 5 bases clipped from V and 9 bases from J, the junction kept 15 bases outside the gene matches. The CDR3 is made up of 17 amino acids. The germline gives CDR1 MNHEY, CDR2 SMNVEV (reference sequence). This CDR3 reads CASSHSGTSGSRLGQYF. Here the CDR3 DNA reads TGTGCCAGCAGTCACTCCGGGACTAGCGGGAGCCGCCTCGGGCAGTACTTC.

This chain uses TRBV29-1 with TRBJ2-1; the match to TRBD2 covers 16 bases. This CDR3 contains 15 residues. Trimming removed 4 bases from V and 9 bases from J; junction bases left unmatched: 6. The germline V gene encodes CDR1 SQVTM and CDR2 ANQGSEA. The CDR3 DNA reads as TGCAGCGTTGTTCCGGGACTAGCGGGAGGGGGTGAGCAGTTCTTC. It is translated as CSVVPGLAGGGEQFF.

This chain links TRBV19 with TRBJ2-1; 10 bases are shared with TRBD2. The germline gives CDR1 LNHDA, CDR2 SQIVND (reference sequence). V shed 5 bases and J 0 bases; nucleotides not matched to a gene: 13. The CDR3 totals 19 residues. The CDR3 reads CASSSLNPIAGGSYNEQFF. CDR3 in DNA: TGTGCCAGTAGTTCCCTTAATCCCATAGCGGGAGGCTCCTACAATGAGCAGTTCTTC.

This clone is large in the sample. The chain combines TRBV27 with TRBJ1-2; 8 bases are shared with TRBD1. CDR3 size: 14 residues. Germline assignment: CDR1 MNHEY and CDR2 SMNVEV (reference sequence). V lost 5 bases, J lost 0 bases, and 2 bases stayed unmatched. The CDR3 is CASSIQGANYGYTF. The CDR3 DNA follows: TGTGCCAGCAGTATACAGGGGGCTAACTATGGCTACACCTTC.